This note documents a single TCR beta chain sequence. This CDR3 has 16 amino acids. J gave up 3 bases and V 4 bases, and 13 bases lay outside the gene matches. CDR1 is SGHRS, CDR2 YFSETQ, per germline. These data belong to a study of identical twins. One entry per CDR3 protein, called by TCRdb with MiXCR from the 5' RACE reads. The data contain some 500,000 distinct CDR3 sequences, just under 10% of them seen just once; the ten biggest clones take up more than 2.5%. This sample also belongs to another study, concerning yellow fever vaccine responses in identical twins.

The sequenced material came from PBMCs. The J gene is TRBJ2-7, the V gene TRBV5-1; 7 bases fit TRBD1. The receptor's source is a woman aged 18-30 years in good health. CDR3 residues: CASSPWPGTEGYEQYF. DNA of the CDR3: TGCGCCAGCAGCCCCTGGCCCGGGACAGAAGGCTACGAGCAGTACTTC. Full variable domain (rest looked up from reference TRBV5-1 and TRBJ2-7): KAGVTQTPRYLIKTRGQQVTLSCSPISGHRSVSWYQQTPGQGLQFLFEYFSETQRNKGNFPGRFSGRQFSNSRSEMNVSTLELGDSALYLCASSPWPGTEGYEQYFGPGTRLTVT.